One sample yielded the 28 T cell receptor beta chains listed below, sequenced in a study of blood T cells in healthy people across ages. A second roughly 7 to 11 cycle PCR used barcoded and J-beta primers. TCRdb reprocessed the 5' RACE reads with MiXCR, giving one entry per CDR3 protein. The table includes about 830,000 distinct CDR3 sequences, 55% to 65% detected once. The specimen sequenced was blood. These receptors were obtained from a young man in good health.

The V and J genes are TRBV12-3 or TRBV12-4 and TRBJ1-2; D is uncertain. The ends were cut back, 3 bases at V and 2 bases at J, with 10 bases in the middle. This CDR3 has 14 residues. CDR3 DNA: TGTGCCAGCAGTTTTCTTGAGAAGAACTATGGCTACACCTTC. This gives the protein CASSFLEKNYGYTF.

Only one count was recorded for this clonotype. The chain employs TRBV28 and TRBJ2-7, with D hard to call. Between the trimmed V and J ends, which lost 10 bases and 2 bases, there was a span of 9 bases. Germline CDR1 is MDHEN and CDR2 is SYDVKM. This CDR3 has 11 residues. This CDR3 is CATHSPYEQYF. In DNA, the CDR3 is TGTGCCACCCATTCCCCCTACGAGCAGTACTTC.

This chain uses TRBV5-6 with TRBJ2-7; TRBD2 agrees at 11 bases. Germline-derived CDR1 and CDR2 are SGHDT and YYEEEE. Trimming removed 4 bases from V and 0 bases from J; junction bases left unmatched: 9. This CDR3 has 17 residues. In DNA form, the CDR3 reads TGTGCCAGCAGCCCACCGACTAGCGGGGTCAACTCCTACGAGCAGTACTTC. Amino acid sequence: CASSPPTSGVNSYEQYF.

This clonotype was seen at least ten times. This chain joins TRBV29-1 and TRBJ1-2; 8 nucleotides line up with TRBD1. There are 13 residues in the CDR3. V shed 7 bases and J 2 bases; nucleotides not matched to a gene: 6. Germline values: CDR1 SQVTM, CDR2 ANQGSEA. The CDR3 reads CSAGQGLNYGYTF. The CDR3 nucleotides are TGCAGCGCTGGACAGGGTTTGAACTATGGCTACACCTTC.

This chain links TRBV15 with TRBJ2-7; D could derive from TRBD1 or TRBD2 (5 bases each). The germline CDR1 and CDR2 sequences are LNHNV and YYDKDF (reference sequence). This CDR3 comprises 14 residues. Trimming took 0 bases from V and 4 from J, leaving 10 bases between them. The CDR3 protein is CATSREGTLYEQYF. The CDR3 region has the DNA TGTGCCACCAGCAGAGAAGGGACCCTGTACGAGCAGTACTTC.

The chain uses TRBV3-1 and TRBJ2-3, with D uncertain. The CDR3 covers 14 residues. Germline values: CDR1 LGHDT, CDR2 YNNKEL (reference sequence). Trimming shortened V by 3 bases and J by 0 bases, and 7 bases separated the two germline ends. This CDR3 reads CASSQALSTDTQYF. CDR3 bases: TGTGCCAGCAGCCAGGCCCTAAGCACAGATACGCAGTATTTT.

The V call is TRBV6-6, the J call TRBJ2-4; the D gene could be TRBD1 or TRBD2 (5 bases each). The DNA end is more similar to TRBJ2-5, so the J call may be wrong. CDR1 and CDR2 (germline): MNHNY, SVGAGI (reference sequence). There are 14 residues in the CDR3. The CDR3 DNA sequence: TGTGCCAGCAGTACCGGGGCAGTGGGGGAGACCCAGTACTTC. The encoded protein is CASSTGAVGETQYF.

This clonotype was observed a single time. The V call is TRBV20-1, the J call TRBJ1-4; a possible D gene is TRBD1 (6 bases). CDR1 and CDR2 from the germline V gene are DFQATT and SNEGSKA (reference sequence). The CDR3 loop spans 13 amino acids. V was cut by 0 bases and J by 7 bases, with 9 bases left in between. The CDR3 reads CSARDKGGEKLFF. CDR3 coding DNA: TGCAGTGCTAGAGATAAGGGGGGTGAAAAACTGTTTTTT.

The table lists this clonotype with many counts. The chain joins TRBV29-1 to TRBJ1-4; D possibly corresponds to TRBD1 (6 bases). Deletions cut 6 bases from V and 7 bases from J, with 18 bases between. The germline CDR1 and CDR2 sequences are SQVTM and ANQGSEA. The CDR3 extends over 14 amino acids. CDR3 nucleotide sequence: TGCAGCGTCGGGGTAGGGGGAGGCAGTGAAAAACTGTTTTTT. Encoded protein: CSVGVGGGSEKLFF.

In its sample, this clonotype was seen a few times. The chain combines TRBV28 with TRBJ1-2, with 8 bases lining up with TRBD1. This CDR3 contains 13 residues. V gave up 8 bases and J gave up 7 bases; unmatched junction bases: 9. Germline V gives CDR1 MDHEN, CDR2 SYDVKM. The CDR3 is CASGQGIRSGYTF. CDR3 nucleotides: TGTGCCAGCGGACAGGGTATAAGAAGTGGCTACACCTTC.

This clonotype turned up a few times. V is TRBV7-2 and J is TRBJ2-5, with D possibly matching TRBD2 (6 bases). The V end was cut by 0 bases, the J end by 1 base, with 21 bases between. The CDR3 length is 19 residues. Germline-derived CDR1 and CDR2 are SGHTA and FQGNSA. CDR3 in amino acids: CASSLARLYGGATQETQYF. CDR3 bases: TGTGCCAGCAGCTTAGCTAGACTGTATGGAGGGGCCACCCAAGAGACCCAGTACTTC.

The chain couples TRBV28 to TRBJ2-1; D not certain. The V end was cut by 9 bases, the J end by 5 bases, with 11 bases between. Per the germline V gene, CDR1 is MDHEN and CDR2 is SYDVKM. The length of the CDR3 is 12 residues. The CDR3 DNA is TGTGCCAGTAGTGCGAAGGACAATGAGCAGTTCTTC. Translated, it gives CASSAKDNEQFF.

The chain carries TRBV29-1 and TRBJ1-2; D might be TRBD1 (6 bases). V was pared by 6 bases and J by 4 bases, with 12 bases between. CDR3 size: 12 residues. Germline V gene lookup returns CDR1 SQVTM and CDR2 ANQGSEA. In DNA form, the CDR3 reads TGCAGCGTCTCAGGGGACATCTATGGCTACACCTTC. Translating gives CSVSGDIYGYTF.

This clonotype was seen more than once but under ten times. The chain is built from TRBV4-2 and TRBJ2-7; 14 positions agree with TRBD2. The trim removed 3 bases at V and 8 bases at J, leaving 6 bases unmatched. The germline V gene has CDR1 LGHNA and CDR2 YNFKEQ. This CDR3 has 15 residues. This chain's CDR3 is CASSQTSGGVGKQYF. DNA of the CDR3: TGTGCCAGCAGCCAGACTAGCGGGGGGGTCGGCAAGCAGTACTTC.

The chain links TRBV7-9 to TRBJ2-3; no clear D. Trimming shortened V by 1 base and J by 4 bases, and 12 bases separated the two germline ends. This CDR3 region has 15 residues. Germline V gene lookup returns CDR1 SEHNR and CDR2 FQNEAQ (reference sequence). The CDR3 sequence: CASSLVMGRADTQYF. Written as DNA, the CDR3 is TGTGCCAGCAGCTTAGTAATGGGAAGGGCAGATACGCAGTATTTT.

In DNA, the CDR3 is TGTGCCATCAGTGACGGGACAGGGTCGTACGAGCAGTACTTC. This sequence encodes CAISDGTGSYEQYF. The rearrangement joins TRBV10-3 to TRBJ2-7; 9 positions match TRBD1. CDR1 and CDR2 (germline): ENHRY, SYGVKD. J lost 4 bases, V lost 3 bases, and 4 bases had no gene match. This CDR3 is 14 amino acids long.

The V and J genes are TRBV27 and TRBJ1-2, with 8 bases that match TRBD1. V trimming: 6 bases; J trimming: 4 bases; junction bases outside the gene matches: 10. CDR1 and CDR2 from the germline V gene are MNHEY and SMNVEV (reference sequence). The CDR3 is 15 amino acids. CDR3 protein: CASRLTWGQAYGYTF. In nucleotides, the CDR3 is TGTGCCAGCAGGTTAACTTGGGGACAGGCCTATGGCTACACCTTC.

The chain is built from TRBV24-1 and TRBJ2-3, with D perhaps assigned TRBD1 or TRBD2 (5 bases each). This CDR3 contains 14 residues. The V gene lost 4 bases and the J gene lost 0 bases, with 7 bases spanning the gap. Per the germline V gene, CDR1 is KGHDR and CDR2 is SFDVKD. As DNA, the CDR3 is TGTGCCACCAGTGACGGGGCTAGCACAGATACGCAGTATTTT. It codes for CATSDGASTDTQYF.

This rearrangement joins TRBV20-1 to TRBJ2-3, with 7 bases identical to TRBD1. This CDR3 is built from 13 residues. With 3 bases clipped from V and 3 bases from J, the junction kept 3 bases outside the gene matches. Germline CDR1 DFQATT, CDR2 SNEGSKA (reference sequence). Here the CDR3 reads CSAREQGTDTQYF. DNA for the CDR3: TGCAGTGCTAGGGAACAGGGGACAGATACGCAGTATTTT.

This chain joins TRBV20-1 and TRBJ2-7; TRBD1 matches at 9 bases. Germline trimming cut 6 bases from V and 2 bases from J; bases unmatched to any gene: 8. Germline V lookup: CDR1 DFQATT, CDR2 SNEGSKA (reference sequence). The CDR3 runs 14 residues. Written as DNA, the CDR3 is TGCAGTGCCCCCGTGTGGGACAGGGCCTACGAGCAGTACTTC. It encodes CSAPVWDRAYEQYF.

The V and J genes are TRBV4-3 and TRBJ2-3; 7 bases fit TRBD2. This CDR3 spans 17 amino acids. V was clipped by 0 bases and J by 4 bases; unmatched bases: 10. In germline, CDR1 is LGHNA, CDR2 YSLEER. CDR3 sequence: CASSQDFPSGASDTQYF. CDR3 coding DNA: TGCGCCAGCAGCCAAGATTTTCCCAGCGGGGCTTCAGATACGCAGTATTTT.

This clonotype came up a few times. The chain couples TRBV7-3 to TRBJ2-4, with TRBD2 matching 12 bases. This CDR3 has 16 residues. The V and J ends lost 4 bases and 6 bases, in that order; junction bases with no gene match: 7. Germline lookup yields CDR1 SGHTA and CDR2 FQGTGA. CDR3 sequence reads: CASSSTSGGHGNIQYF. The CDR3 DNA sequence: TGTGCCAGCAGCTCGACTAGCGGGGGTCATGGAAACATTCAGTACTTC.

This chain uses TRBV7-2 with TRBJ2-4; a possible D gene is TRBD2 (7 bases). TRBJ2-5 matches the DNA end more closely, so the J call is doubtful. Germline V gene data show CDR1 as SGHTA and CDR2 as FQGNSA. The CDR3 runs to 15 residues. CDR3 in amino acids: CASSLGGGPGETQYF. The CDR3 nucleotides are TGTGCCAGCAGCTTAGGCGGGGGCCCAGGAGAGACCCAGTACTTC.

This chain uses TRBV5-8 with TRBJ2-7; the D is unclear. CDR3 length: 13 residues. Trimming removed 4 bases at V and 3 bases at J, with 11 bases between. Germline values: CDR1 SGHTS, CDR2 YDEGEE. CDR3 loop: CASSHEQGYEQYF. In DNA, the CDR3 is TGTGCCAGCAGCCACGAACAAGGCTACGAGCAGTACTTC.

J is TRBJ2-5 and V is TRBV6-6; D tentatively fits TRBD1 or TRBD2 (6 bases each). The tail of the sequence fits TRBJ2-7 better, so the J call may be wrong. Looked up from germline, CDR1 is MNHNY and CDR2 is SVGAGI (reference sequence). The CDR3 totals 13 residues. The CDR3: CASNPRGPGEQYF. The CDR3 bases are TGTGCCAGCAATCCACGGGGGCCGGGCGAGCAGTACTTC.

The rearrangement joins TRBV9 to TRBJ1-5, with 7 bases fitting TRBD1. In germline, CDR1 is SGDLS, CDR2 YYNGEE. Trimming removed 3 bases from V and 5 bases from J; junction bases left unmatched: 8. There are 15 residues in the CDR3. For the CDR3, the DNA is TGTGCCAGCAGCGCAACAGGGGAGAGGGATCAGCCCCAGCATTTT. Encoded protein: CASSATGERDQPQHF.

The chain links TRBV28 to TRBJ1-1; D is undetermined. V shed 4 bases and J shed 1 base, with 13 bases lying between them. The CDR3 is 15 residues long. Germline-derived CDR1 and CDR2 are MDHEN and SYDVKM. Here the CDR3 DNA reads TGTGCCAGCAGTTCCCCTGGGGAGGGGAACACTGAAGCTTTCTTT. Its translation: CASSSPGEGNTEAFF.

The CDR3 here is CSASSGTEIYNEQFF. CDR3 nucleotide sequence: TGCAGTGCTAGTTCCGGGACAGAGATATACAATGAGCAGTTCTTC. The genes are TRBV20-1 and TRBJ2-1; the match to TRBD1 covers 7 bases. This CDR3 spans 15 amino acids. The germline V gene has CDR1 DFQATT and CDR2 SNEGSKA (reference sequence). Losses at the gene ends were 3 bases for V and 4 bases for J; bases not matched to a gene: 9.